The T cell receptor beta chain described here comes from a study of fetal regulatory T cell absence and autoimmunity. This clone has a single count. TCRdb's copy holds only in-frame clones and misses some; the assay was immunoSEQ multiplex PCR. The table includes some 46,000 clones, approximately 80% detected once. The CDR3 covers 12 residues. Trimming cost V 1 base and J 5 bases, with 5 bases left between them. Germline V lookup: CDR1 SEHNR, CDR2 FQNEAQ (reference sequence). This chain connects TRBV7-9 to TRBJ1-2; no definite D call. Sample: cord blood. The source is a newborn boy with IPEX syndrome. The chain's CDR3 is CASSLGRYGYTF. CDR3 DNA sequence: TGTGCCAGCAGCTTAGGCAGATATGGCTACACCTTC.